What follows describes a single T cell receptor beta chain. Original analysis: How many nucleated cells were present was estimated from reference gene primer amplification. Only in-frame clones appear in the TCRdb table, and some are missing; sequencing was by immunoSEQ multiplex PCR. D and trimming come from the DNA, and the V and J calls and clone size come from that table. The table lists around 150,000 clones, approximately 86% of them singletons. The CDR3 loop spans 14 amino acids. V lost 4 bases and J 4 bases, leaving 14 bases between the germline ends. Germline V gene data show CDR1 as SGHRS and CDR2 as YFSETQ. This entry is derived from a study of blood T cell repertoires in COVID-19. Across the study: Spain, Italy and the United States supplied samples that represented acute and convalescent COVID-19. Nucleic acid was either cDNA or gDNA, and it came from T cells, B-cell-depleted T cells, or PBMCs.

This sequence was found in a man aged 55 to 70 with acute or convalescent COVID-19. The sequenced sample was peripheral blood. The chain joins TRBV5-1 to TRBJ2-5; weak D call: TRBD1 (6 bases). The CDR3 DNA reads TGCGCCAGCAGCCTCGACAGGCCTATAGAGACCCAGTACTTC. It codes for CASSLDRPIETQYF. Full variable domain (outside the CDR3, taken from reference TRBV5-1 and TRBJ2-5): KAGVTQTPRYLIKTRGQQVTLSCSPISGHRSVSWYQQTPGQGLQFLFEYFSETQRNKGNFPGRFSGRQFSNSRSEMNVSTLELGDSALYLCASSLDRPIETQYFGPGTRLLVL.